These 17 T cell receptor beta chains were sequenced from one sample in a study of shared clonotypes between healthy human individuals. The protocol was immunoSEQ multiplex PCR, while the TCRdb copy is restricted to in-frame clones and leaves out a portion. The sample has around 700,000 clones; over 65% are singletons. Sequencing input: memory CD4+ T cells sorted from blood. The subset was: CD45RA-negative fraction. The source is a woman in her twenties or thirties in good health.

The chain combines TRBV30 with TRBJ1-3; D call uncertain. V was pared by 7 bases and J by 4 bases, with 14 bases between. There are 13 residues in the CDR3. CDR1 is GTSNPN and CDR2 is SVGIG in the germline V gene (reference sequence). CDR3 DNA: TGTGCCTTCCAGCGAGGGTCCGGAAACACCATATATTTT. Translation: CAFQRGSGNTIYF. Full variable domain (remainder filled in from reference TRBV30 and TRBJ1-3): SQTIHQWPATLVQPVGSPLSLECTVEGTSNPNLYWYRQAAGRGLQLLFYSVGIGQISSEVPQNLSASRPQDRQFILSSKKLLLSDSGFYLCAFQRGSGNTIYFGEGSWLTVV.

The chain links TRBV4-1 to TRBJ2-7; D ambiguous. V gave up 1 base and J gave up 3 bases, with 13 bases separating them. CDR3 length equals 15 residues. Germline V CDR1 and CDR2: MGHRA, YSYEKL. CDR3 sequence (DNA): TGCGCCAGCAGCCAAGTAATGGACCAGAGCTACGAGCAGTACTTC. Translation gives CASSQVMDQSYEQYF.

Of note for this clone: This may be a read error: a much more frequent sequence differs by one nucleotide. Other DNA sequences from this sample encode an identical CDR3 as well. The chain combines TRBV9 with TRBJ1-2; 7 nucleotides line up with TRBD1. The germline gives CDR1 SGDLS, CDR2 YYNGEE. This CDR3 spans 13 amino acids. J was trimmed by 2 bases and V by 3 bases; bases with no gene match: 1. CDR3 sequence reads: CASSAQGNYGYTF. The CDR3 DNA sequence: TGTGCCAGCAGCGCACAGGGGAACTATGGCTACACCTTC.

V is TRBV28 and J is TRBJ1-1, with D tentatively TRBD1 (5 bases). Germline lookup yields CDR1 MDHEN and CDR2 SYDVKM. Trimming removed 7 bases from V and 1 base from J, with 10 bases in between. The CDR3 has 13 residues. The CDR3: CASKGRGNTEAFF. The CDR3 nucleotides are TGTGCCAGCAAGGGGAGGGGGAACACTGAAGCTTTCTTT.

This chain uses TRBV4-2 with TRBJ2-3; 11 bases fit TRBD2. The germline CDR1 and CDR2 sequences are LGHNA and YNFKEQ. V was pared by 1 base and J by 5 bases, with 5 bases of the junction left unmatched. The CDR3 covers 16 residues. DNA for the CDR3: TGTGCCAGCAGCCAAGGTGCACTAGCGGGAGTAGATACGCAGTATTTT. Translating gives CASSQGALAGVDTQYF.

The chain recombines TRBV2 with TRBJ1-2; TRBD1 is a possible D gene (5 bases). Germline V gene lookup returns CDR1 SNHLY and CDR2 FYNNEI. V dropped 7 bases and J dropped 5 bases, with 11 bases sitting between them. The CDR3 totals 12 residues. The CDR3 bases are TGTGCCAGCAACCCAGGGCTATATGGCTACACCTTC. It encodes CASNPGLYGYTF.

The chain combines TRBV5-1 with TRBJ2-7; D not certain. Germline V gene lookup returns CDR1 SGHRS and CDR2 YFSETQ. This CDR3 contains 13 residues. Trimming removed 0 bases at V and 7 bases at J, with 11 bases between. The CDR3: CASSLDSIREQYF. The CDR3 DNA is TGCGCCAGCAGCTTGGATTCAATCCGAGAGCAGTACTTC.

The V gene is TRBV6-1, the J gene TRBJ1-4, with no clear D. This CDR3 region has 13 residues. Germline V gene lookup returns CDR1 MNHNS and CDR2 SASEGT. V lost 0 bases and J 7 bases, leaving 6 bases between the germline ends. This CDR3 is CASSEALGEKLFF. Here the CDR3 DNA reads TGTGCCAGCAGTGAAGCGCTTGGTGAAAAACTGTTTTTT.

This chain joins TRBV5-1 and TRBJ2-1; D may be TRBD2 (5 bases). Germline V gene sequence: CDR1 SGHRS, CDR2 YFSETQ. This CDR3 is built from 15 residues. Trimming left V 4 bases short and J 4 bases short, with 15 bases between. The CDR3, as DNA: TGCGCCAGCAGCACGGACTCCGCGTTATACAATGAGCAGTTCTTC. Its protein is CASSTDSALYNEQFF.

This rearrangement joins TRBV10-1 to TRBJ1-1; a possible D gene is TRBD1 (6 bases). The germline gives CDR1 WNHNN, CDR2 SYGVQD (reference sequence). CDR3 length: 13 amino acids. Between the trimmed V and J ends, which lost 5 bases and 1 base, there was a span of 8 bases. The CDR3 nucleotides are TGCGCCAGCAGTCCAGGGGAGAACACTGAAGCTTTCTTT. As protein: CASSPGENTEAFF.

This sequence joins TRBV19 and TRBJ1-2; 10 nucleotides align to TRBD1. The CDR3 runs 15 residues. Germline V gives CDR1 LNHDA, CDR2 SQIVND (reference sequence). The J segment lost 8 bases and the V segment lost 3 bases, leaving 9 bases of the junction unmatched. The CDR3 loop reads CASSIVGQGMTGYTF. For the CDR3, the DNA is TGTGCCAGTAGTATTGTGGGACAGGGGATGACGGGCTACACCTTC.

The chain uses TRBV5-4 and TRBJ1-4; possibly TRBD1 for D (5 bases). In germline, CDR1 is SGHNT, CDR2 YYREEE (reference sequence). Trimming shortened V by 5 bases and J by 6 bases, and 14 bases separated the two germline ends. The CDR3 loop spans 14 amino acids. CDR3: CASRAAGMDEKLFF. The DNA of the CDR3 is TGTGCCAGCAGGGCCGCAGGGATGGATGAAAAACTGTTTTTT.

The chain uses TRBV5-1 and TRBJ1-2, with D perhaps matching TRBD1 (6 bases). CDR1 is SGHRS and CDR2 is YFSETQ in the germline V gene. The CDR3 is 14 residues long. Trimming removed 5 bases from V and 7 bases from J, with 18 bases in between. CDR3 sequence reads: CASRPGGGAGGYTF. CDR3 sequence (DNA): TGCGCCAGCAGACCAGGCGGGGGCGCAGGTGGCTACACCTTC.

V and J are TRBV20-1 and TRBJ1-1; possibly TRBD1 for D (6 bases). Germline V gives CDR1 DFQATT, CDR2 SNEGSKA (reference sequence). The CDR3 extends over 10 amino acids. V shed 3 bases and J shed 11 bases, with 10 bases lying between them. CDR3 sequence reads: CSASRGQAFF. CDR3 coding DNA: TGCAGTGCTAGCCGGGGGCAGGCTTTCTTT.

The chain couples TRBV7-6 to TRBJ2-3; 11 positions match TRBD1. CDR3 size: 16 residues. V was pared by 1 base and J by 4 bases, with 4 bases of the junction left unmatched. Germline CDR1 reads SGHVS; CDR2 reads FNYEAQ. The CDR3 DNA reads TGTGCCAGCAGCTTAGACGGGACAGGGGGTGCAGATACGCAGTATTTT. Its protein is CASSLDGTGGADTQYF.

J is TRBJ1-1 and V is TRBV7-2; D not certain. The germline CDR1 and CDR2 sequences are SGHTA and FQGNSA. This CDR3 is 15 amino acids long. V lost 1 base to trimming and J lost 8 bases, with 17 bases between them. The CDR3 is CASSLVYSVPEEAFF. CDR3 sequence (DNA): TGTGCCAGCAGCTTAGTTTACTCTGTCCCGGAGGAAGCTTTCTTT.

This sequence joins TRBV11-3 and TRBJ2-2, with D maybe TRBD2 (5 bases). Looked up from germline, CDR1 is SGHNT and CDR2 is YENEEA. The CDR3 sequence is 13 residues long. V lost 5 bases and J 5 bases, leaving 9 bases between the germline ends. This CDR3 is CASSLQRTGELFF. The CDR3 DNA reads TGTGCCAGCAGCCTTCAGCGGACCGGGGAGCTGTTTTTT.